These T cell receptor beta chains were read from a single sample in a study of blood T cell repertoires in COVID-19. Data came from immunoSEQ multiplex PCR; TCRdb stores just in-frame clones and leaves some out. In the table there are some 220,000 clones, 80% to 90% of which are singletons. The sequencing sample was made of peripheral blood. Receptors were obtained from a man aged 45-65 years with acute or convalescent COVID-19. Both conserved end residues are part of each CDR3. A D gene is named only where the DNA matches it firmly. A clone size is listed for some rows: how often the clone was seen (once, few, many), or a class if it is expanded.

D gene	J gene	V gene	clone size	CDR3 DNA	CDR3 protein
-	TRBJ2-2	TRBV10-2	-	TGCGCCAGCACAAGCGCCGCGAACACCGGGGAGCTGTTTTTT	CASTSAANTGELFF
TRBD1	TRBJ1-4	TRBV11-2	-	TGTGCCAGCAGCTTAGAGTGGACAGGGGAAAAACTGTTTTTT	CASSLEWTGEKLFF
TRBD1	TRBJ2-7	TRBV5-1	-	TGCGCCAGCAGCTTATTGACAGGGGGCGGGTACGAGCAGTACTTC	CASSLLTGGGYEQYF
TRBD1	TRBJ2-1	TRBV10-1	once	TGCGCCAGCAGCCGAGACAGGGATGAGCAGTTCTTC	CASSRDRDEQFF
-	TRBJ2-7	TRBV11-2	-	TGTGCCAGCAGCTTCTCGAGGGACTTCCCTGACGAGCAGTACTTC	CASSFSRDFPDEQYF
-	TRBJ2-5	TRBV13	-	TGTGCCAGCAGCCAAGCGGCGGGCTCTGCCCAAGAGACCCAGTACTTC	CASSQAAGSAQETQYF
TRBD1	TRBJ1-5	TRBV9	-	TGTGCCAGCAGCGTAGGACAGGGGGCCAATCAGCCCCAGCATTTT	CASSVGQGANQPQHF
-	TRBJ1-2	TRBV28	-	TGTGCCAGCGAGTCAGGGGCGTCCTATGGCTACACCTTC	CASESGASYGYTF
-	TRBJ1-2	TRBV7-9	-	TGTGCCAGCAGCCAGATAAGGGGCTTGTATGGCTACACCTTC	CASSQIRGLYGYTF
TRBD1	TRBJ2-7	TRBV23-1	once	TGCGCCAGCAGTCAATCGAGCAGGGGGCGTTACGAGCAGTACTTC	CASSQSSRGRYEQYF
-	TRBJ1-1	TRBV7-3	-	TGTGCCAGCAGCTTAGGAGGGTTGGACACTGAAGCTTTCTTT	CASSLGGLDTEAFF
-	TRBJ2-1	TRBV11-3	-	TGTGCCAGCAGCTTAGGGAGGGGTTCCTACAATGAGCAGTTCTTC	CASSLGRGSYNEQFF
-	TRBJ1-4	TRBV19	-	TGTGCCAGTAGTATGCCAGGGATGCCAGGCGGTAATGAAAAACTGTTTTTT	CASSMPGMPGGNEKLFF
-	TRBJ1-6	TRBV13	-	TGTGCCAGCAGCTTAAATGGACAGCGTAATTCACCCCTCCACTTT	CASSLNGQRNSPLHF
TRBD1	TRBJ2-3	TRBV9	once	TGTGCCAGCAGCGGTGGGCCCGGACAGGGTGCGCAGTATTTT	CASSGGPGQGAQYF
-	TRBJ1-6	TRBV28	-	TGTGCCAGCAGTTTGGGCCGCTACCTAAATAATTCACCCCTCCACTTT	CASSLGRYLNNSPLHF
TRBD1	TRBJ1-4	TRBV11-2	-	TGTGCCAGCAGCTTTGGGCAGGGGGTACAAACTAATGAAAAACTGTTTTTT	CASSFGQGVQTNEKLFF
-	TRBJ1-1	TRBV25-1	-	TGTGCCAGCAGTGAGCGGGAAACTGAAGCTTTCTTT	CASSERETEAFF
-	TRBJ1-1	TRBV18	-	TGTGCCAGCTCACCACCGCTGGGCAGGGTGGGGAATGCTGAAGCTTTCTTT	CASSPPLGRVGNAEAFF
-	TRBJ1-5	TRBV30	-	TGTGCCTGGAGTGGGGGGGGTCAGCCCCAGCATTTT	CAWSGGGQPQHF
TRBD1	TRBJ2-7	TRBV6-1	-	TGTGCCAGCAGGCATCCGGGACAGGGGGCGGCTGAGCAGTACTTC	CASRHPGQGAAEQYF
TRBD1	TRBJ1-4	TRBV5-1	-	TGCGCCAGCAGCTCACAGGGGTCTCCAGCTAATGAAAAACTGTTTTTT	CASSSQGSPANEKLFF
TRBD2	TRBJ2-7	TRBV19	-	TGTGCCAGTTCTTTAGCGGGGAACTACGAGCAGTACTTC	CASSLAGNYEQYF
TRBD1	TRBJ1-1	TRBV15	once	TGTGCCACCAGCAGGCCCTCCCGGGACAGCTTTTTAGCTTTCTTT	CATSRPSRDSFLAFF
TRBD1	TRBJ1-2	TRBV5-1	-	TGCGCCAGCAGCCTAGACTGGACAGGCAACTATGGCTACACCTTC	CASSLDWTGNYGYTF
-	TRBJ1-1	TRBV13	-	TGTGCCAGCAGCCTAGACCCACGGGGGGATGGCACTGAAGCTTTCTTT	CASSLDPRGDGTEAFF